The sample holds one count of the clone carrying this T cell receptor beta chain. Its antigen is not identified. This record comes from a study of cytomegalovirus exposure and HLA in healthy donors. Regarding the study as a whole: Reports state that TCR beta sequences accurately predicted most subjects' HLA-A and HLA-B alleles. In vitro confirmation showed three CMV-associated chains to be CMV antigen specific.

PCR primers comprised 60 Vbeta and 13 Jbeta primers. Here immunoSEQ multiplex PCR was the method, and the copy in TCRdb shows in-frame clones only, minus some. The sample lists about 130,000 clones; 81% were seen once. V was trimmed by 2 bases and J by 1 base, leaving 10 bases between them. CDR1 and CDR2 (germline): SGHRS, YFSETQ. The CDR3 extends over 14 amino acids. The sequence was collected from a man aged 18 to 29 in good health and CMV-seronegative. V gene TRBV5-1 combines with J gene TRBJ2-7; perhaps TRBD1 as D (5 bases). Sequencing was done on a sample of PBMCs. CDR3 bases: TGCGCCAGCAGCTTAATAGGGGATTCCTACGAGCAGTACTTC. Its translation is CASSLIGDSYEQYF.